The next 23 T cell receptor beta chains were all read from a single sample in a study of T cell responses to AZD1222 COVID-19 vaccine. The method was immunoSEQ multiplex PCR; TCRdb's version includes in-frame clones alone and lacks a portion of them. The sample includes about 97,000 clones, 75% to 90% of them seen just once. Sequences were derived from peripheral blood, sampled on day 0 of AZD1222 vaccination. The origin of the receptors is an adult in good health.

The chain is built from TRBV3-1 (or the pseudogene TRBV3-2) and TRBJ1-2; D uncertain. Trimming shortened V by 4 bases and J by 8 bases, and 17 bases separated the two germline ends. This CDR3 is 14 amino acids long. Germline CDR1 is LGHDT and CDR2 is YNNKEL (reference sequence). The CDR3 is CASSPTDGRRGYTF. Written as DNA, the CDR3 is TGTGCCAGCAGCCCGACGGACGGCCGGCGAGGCTACACCTTC.

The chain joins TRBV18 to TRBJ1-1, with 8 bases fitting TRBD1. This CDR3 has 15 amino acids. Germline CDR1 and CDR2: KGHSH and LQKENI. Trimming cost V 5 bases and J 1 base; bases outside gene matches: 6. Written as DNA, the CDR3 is TGTGCCAGCTCAGGACAGGGAGGAGAGAACACTGAAGCTTTCTTT. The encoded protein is CASSGQGGENTEAFF.

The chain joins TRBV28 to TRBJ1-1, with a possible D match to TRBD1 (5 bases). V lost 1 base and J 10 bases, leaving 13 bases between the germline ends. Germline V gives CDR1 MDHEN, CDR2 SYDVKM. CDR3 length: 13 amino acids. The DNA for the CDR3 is TGTGCCAGCAGTTTATTTTACGGGGGGATAGCTTTCTTT. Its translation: CASSLFYGGIAFF.

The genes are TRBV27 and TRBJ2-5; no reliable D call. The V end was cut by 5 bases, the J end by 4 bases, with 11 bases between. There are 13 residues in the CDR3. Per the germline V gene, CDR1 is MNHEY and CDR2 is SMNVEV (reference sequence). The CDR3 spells CASSTIGRETQYF. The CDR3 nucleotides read TGTGCCAGCAGTACTATAGGGCGAGAGACCCAGTACTTC.

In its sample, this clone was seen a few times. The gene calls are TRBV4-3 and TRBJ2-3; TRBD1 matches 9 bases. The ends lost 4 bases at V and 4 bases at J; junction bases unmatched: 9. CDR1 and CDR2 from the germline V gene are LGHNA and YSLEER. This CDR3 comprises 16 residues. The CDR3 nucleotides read TGCGCCAGCAGCCCCCGAGGACAGGGGACAGCAGATACGCAGTATTTT. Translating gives CASSPRGQGTADTQYF.

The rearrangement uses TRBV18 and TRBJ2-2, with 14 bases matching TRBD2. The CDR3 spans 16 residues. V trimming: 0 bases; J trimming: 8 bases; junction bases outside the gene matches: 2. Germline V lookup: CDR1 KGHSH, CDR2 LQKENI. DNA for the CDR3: TGTGCCAGCTCACCACCGGGACTAGCGGGAGATGGGGAGCTGTTTTTT. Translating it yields CASSPPGLAGDGELFF.

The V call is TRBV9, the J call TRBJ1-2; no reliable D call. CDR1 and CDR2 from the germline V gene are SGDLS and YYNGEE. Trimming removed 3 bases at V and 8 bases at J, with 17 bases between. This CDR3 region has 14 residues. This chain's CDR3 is CASSGPLDGSGYTF. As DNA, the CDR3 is TGTGCCAGCAGCGGCCCCCTCGATGGTAGCGGCTACACCTTC. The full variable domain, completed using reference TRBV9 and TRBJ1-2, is DSGVTQTPKHLITATGQRVTLRCSPRSGDLSVYWYQQSLDQGLQFLIQYYNGEERAKGNILERFSAQQFPDLHSELNLSSLELGDSALYFCASSGPLDGSGYTFGSGTRLTVV.

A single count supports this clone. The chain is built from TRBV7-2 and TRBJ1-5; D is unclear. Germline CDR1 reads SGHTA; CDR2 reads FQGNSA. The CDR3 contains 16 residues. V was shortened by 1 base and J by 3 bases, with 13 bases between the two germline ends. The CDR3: CASSLVGSASNQPQHF. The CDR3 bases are TGTGCCAGCAGCTTAGTCGGTTCAGCCTCCAATCAGCCCCAGCATTTT.

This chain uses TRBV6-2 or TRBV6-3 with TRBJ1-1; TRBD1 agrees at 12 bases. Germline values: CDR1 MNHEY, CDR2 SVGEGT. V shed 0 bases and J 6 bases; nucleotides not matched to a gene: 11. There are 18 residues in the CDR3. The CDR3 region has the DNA TGTGCCAGCAGTTACTCGACGGGACAGGGGGCCGGGTGGGCTGAAGCTTTCTTT. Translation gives CASSYSTGQGAGWAEAFF.

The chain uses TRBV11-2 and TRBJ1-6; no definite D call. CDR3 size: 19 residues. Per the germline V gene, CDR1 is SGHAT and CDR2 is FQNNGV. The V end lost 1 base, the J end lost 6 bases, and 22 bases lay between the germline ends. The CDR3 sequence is CASSLVVADAKSFNSPLHF. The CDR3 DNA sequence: TGTGCCAGCAGCTTAGTGGTTGCGGACGCCAAAAGTTTTAATTCACCCCTCCACTTT.

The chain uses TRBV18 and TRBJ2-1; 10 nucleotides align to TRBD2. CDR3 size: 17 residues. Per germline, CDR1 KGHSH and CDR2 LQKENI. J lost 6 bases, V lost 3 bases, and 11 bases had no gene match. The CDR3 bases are TGTGCCAGCTCACCTACGGGACTAGCGAACTCTCGCAATGAGCAGTTCTTC. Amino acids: CASSPTGLANSRNEQFF.

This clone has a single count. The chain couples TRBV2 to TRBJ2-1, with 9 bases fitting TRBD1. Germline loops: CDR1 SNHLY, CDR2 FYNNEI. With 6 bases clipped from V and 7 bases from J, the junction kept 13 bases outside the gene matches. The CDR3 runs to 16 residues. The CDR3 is CASSGEGQGVRNEQFF. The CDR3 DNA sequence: TGTGCCAGCAGCGGGGAGGGACAGGGCGTGCGAAATGAGCAGTTCTTC.

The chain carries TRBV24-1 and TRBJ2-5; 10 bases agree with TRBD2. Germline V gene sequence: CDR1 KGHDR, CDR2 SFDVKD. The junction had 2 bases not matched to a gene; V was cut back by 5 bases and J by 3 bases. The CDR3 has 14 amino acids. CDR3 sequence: CATSVTSGKETQYF. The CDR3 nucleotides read TGTGCCACCAGTGTCACTAGCGGGAAAGAGACCCAGTACTTC.

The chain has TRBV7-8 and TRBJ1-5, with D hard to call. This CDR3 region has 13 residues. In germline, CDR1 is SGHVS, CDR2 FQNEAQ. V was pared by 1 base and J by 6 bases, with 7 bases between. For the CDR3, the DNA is TGTGCCAGCAGCTTAGAAGAGGGTCAGCCCCAGCATTTT. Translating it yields CASSLEEGQPQHF.

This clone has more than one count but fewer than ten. The CDR3 reads CASSLERSNQPQHF. The DNA of the CDR3 is TGTGCCAGCAGCTTAGAAAGGAGCAATCAGCCCCAGCATTTT. V usage is TRBV7-9 and J usage is TRBJ1-5; D call uncertain. Trimming shortened V by 1 base and J by 1 base, and 5 bases separated the two germline ends. The germline V gene has CDR1 SEHNR and CDR2 FQNEAQ (reference sequence). The CDR3 loop spans 14 amino acids.

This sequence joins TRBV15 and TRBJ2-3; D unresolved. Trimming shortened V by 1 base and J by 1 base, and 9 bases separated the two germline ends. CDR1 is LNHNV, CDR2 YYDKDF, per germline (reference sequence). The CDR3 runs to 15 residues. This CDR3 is CATSRGNFRTDTQYF. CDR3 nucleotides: TGTGCCACCAGCAGAGGGAACTTCCGCACAGATACGCAGTATTTT.

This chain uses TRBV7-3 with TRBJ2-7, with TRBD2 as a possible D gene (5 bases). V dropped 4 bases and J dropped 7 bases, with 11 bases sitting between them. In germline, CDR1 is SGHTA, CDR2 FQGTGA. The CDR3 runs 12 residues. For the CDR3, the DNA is TGTGCCAGCAGCTCCGGGGTTGTTGAGCAGTACTTC. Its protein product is CASSSGVVEQYF.

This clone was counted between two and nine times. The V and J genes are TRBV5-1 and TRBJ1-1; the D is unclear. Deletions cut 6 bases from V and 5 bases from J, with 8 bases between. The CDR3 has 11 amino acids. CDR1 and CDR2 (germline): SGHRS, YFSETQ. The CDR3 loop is CASIDQTEAFF. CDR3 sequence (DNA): TGCGCCAGCATAGATCAAACTGAAGCTTTCTTT.

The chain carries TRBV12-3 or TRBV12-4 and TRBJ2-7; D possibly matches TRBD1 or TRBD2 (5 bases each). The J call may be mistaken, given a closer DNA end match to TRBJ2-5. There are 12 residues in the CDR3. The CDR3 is CASSGTAETQYF. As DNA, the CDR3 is TGTGCCAGCAGTGGGACGGCAGAGACCCAGTACTTC.

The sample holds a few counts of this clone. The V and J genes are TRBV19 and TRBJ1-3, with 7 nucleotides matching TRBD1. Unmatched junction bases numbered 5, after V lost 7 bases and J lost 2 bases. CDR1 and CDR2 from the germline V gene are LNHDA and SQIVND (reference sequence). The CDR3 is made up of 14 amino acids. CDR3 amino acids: CASTPGQPGNTIYF. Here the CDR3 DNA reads TGTGCCAGTACCCCGGGACAGCCTGGAAACACCATATATTTT.

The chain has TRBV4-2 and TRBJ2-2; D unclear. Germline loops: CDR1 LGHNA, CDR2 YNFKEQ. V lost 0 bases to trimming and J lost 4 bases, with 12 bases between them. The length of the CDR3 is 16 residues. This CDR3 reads CASSQDPYGPTGELFF. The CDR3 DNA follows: TGTGCCAGCAGCCAAGACCCCTATGGACCCACCGGGGAGCTGTTTTTT.

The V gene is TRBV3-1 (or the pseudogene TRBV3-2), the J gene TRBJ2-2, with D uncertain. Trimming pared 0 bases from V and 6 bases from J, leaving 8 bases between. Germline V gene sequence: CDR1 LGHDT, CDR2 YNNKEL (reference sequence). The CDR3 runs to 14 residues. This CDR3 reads CASSQESVAGELFF. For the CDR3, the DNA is TGTGCCAGCAGCCAAGAGAGTGTGGCCGGGGAGCTGTTTTTT.

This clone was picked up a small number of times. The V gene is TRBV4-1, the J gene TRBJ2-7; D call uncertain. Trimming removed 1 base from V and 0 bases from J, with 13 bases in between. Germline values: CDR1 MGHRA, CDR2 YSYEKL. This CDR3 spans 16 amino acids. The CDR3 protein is CASSQAEFGTSYEQYF. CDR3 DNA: TGCGCCAGCAGCCAAGCCGAATTTGGCACCTCCTACGAGCAGTACTTC.